These 7 T cell receptor beta chains originate from one sample sequenced in a study of high-grade serous ovarian cancer treatment subgroups. The repertoire was sequenced with immunoSEQ multiplex PCR; TCRdb's copy has only in-frame clones and lacks some. The sample has about 12,000 clones, 80% to 90% seen once; the top ten hold about 2.9%. Tumor samples were taken before definitive surgery or chemotherapy. Sequenced: tumor tissue. The receptors come from a human donor with high-grade serous ovarian cancer.

The chain links TRBV7-9 to TRBJ1-2; no firm D call. The V end lost 4 bases, the J end lost 1 base, and 10 bases lay between the germline ends. The CDR3 runs 14 residues. Germline V gives CDR1 SEHNR, CDR2 FQNEAQ (reference sequence). The CDR3 DNA sequence: TGTGCCAGCAGCTCCATCATTCTTAACTATGGCTACACCTTC. Translated: CASSSIILNYGYTF.

This sequence joins TRBV10-2 and TRBJ2-7; no clear D gene. CDR1 is WSHSY and CDR2 is SAAADI in the germline V gene. The CDR3 covers 11 residues. V lost 6 bases and J 4 bases, leaving 7 bases between the germline ends. CDR3 coding DNA: TGCGCCAGCAGGAACGAGTACGAGCAGTACGTC. This translates into CASRNEYEQYV.

The chain joins TRBV27 to TRBJ1-2; D is unresolved. The CDR3 contains 14 residues. In germline, CDR1 is MNHEY, CDR2 SMNVEV (reference sequence). The V end was cut by 2 bases, the J end by 8 bases, with 15 bases between. This CDR3 reads CASSLAPGRWGYTF. CDR3 sequence (DNA): TGTGCCAGCAGTTTAGCCCCCGGACGTTGGGGCTACACCTTC.

As DNA, the CDR3 is TGTGCCAGCAGCCCCCCCGGCAGGGAGGGGGCCGGGGAGCTGTTTTTT. Protein sequence: CASSPPGREGAGELFF. The rearrangement joins TRBV7-9 to TRBJ2-2, with a weak D call TRBD2 (7 bases). The germline V gene has CDR1 SEHNR and CDR2 FQNEAQ (reference sequence). This CDR3 has 16 residues. Trimming left V 5 bases short and J 6 bases short, with 19 bases between.

The chain combines TRBV7-2 with TRBJ2-7, with D unresolved. This CDR3 region has 13 residues. Looked up from germline, CDR1 is SGHTA and CDR2 is FQGNSA. V was shortened by 0 bases and J by 4 bases, with 7 bases between the two germline ends. The DNA of the CDR3 is TGTGCCAGCAGCTTAGCAGGGTTTTACGAGCAGTACTTC. Translation gives CASSLAGFYEQYF.

The chain couples TRBV20-1 to TRBJ2-3; tentative D call: TRBD2 (5 bases). The CDR3 length is 11 residues. CDR1 is DFQATT, CDR2 SNEGSKA, per germline (reference sequence). V lost 4 bases, J lost 7 bases, and 9 bases lay in between. CDR3 DNA sequence: TGCAGTGCTACGCTAGCAAATACGCAGTATTTT. Translation: CSATLANTQYF.

This sequence joins TRBV29-1 and TRBJ2-3; D not resolved. Deletions cut 4 bases from V and 0 bases from J, with 8 bases between. The CDR3 is 13 residues long. CDR1 is SQVTM, CDR2 ANQGSEA, per germline. The DNA for the CDR3 is TGCAGCGTTGCCAGCAAGAGCACAGATACGCAGTATTTT. It codes for CSVASKSTDTQYF.